These 26 T cell receptor beta chains originate from one sample sequenced in a study of control samples from healthy donors and cancer patients (dated by TCRdb to 2018 to 2020). Library method: the immunoSEQ multiplex PCR assay. The clones in this table, taken by TCRdb from immuneACCESS, are in-frame only. Not every clone is retained; where verified, under half of the shortfall comes from an unresolved V gene, and the cause of the rest is unknown. For this sample there are more than 150,000 clones; 80% to 95% appear just once. The ten biggest clones cover 0.65% to 0.85% of the sample. Specimen: blood. The source of these receptors is a woman aged 25 to 45 in good health.

The rearrangement links TRBV9 to TRBJ2-2; D gene unclear. This CDR3 region has 15 residues. Per germline, CDR1 SGDLS and CDR2 YYNGEE. Between the trimmed V and J ends, which lost 3 bases and 1 base, there was a span of 10 bases. CDR3 DNA: TGTGCCAGCAGCGCATTACCGGGGAACACCGGGGAGCTGTTTTTT. Translation: CASSALPGNTGELFF.

The chain is built from TRBV25-1 and TRBJ2-7, with 9 bases that match TRBD1. J gave up 5 bases and V 6 bases, and 8 bases lay outside the gene matches. The CDR3 is 14 residues long. Germline V gene sequence: CDR1 MGHDK, CDR2 SYGVNS. CDR3 nucleotides: TGTGCCAGCAGCGACGGGACAGGGATTGACGAGCAGTACTTC. This sequence encodes CASSDGTGIDEQYF.

V usage is TRBV4-1 and J usage is TRBJ1-4; 9 bases align to TRBD1. CDR1 and CDR2 (germline): MGHRA, YSYEKL. V was pared by 2 bases and J by 7 bases, with 20 bases of the junction left unmatched. This CDR3 comprises 20 residues. The CDR3 bases are TGCGCCAGCAGCCAAATCCCCCTCGGGACAGGGTTAGTTTCGGCTGAAAAACTGTTTTTT. Translated, it gives CASSQIPLGTGLVSAEKLFF.

Worth noting for this clone: Other nucleotide sequences from this sample produce the same CDR3. The chain joins TRBV6-2 or TRBV6-3 to TRBJ2-2; 7 nucleotides line up with TRBD1. CDR1 and CDR2 from the germline V gene are MNHEY and SVGEGT. The CDR3 totals 15 residues. Unmatched junction bases numbered 4, after V lost 5 bases and J lost 1 base. The CDR3 DNA follows: TGTGCCAGCAGTAATTACAGGGGGAACACCGGGGAGCTGTTTTTT. This sequence encodes CASSNYRGNTGELFF.

Points on this clone: The same CDR3 arises from other DNA sequences in this sample as well. The V and J genes are TRBV7-2 and TRBJ2-3; no firm D call. Trimming took 3 bases from V and 1 from J, leaving 2 bases between them. Per germline, CDR1 SGHTA and CDR2 FQGNSA. The CDR3 is 12 amino acids. This chain's CDR3 is CASSFRTDTQYF. The DNA of the CDR3 is TGTGCCAGCAGCTTCCGCACAGATACGCAGTATTTT.

The chain links TRBV7-9 to TRBJ2-3; weak D call: TRBD2 (5 bases). The CDR3 runs to 17 residues. Germline V gene data show CDR1 as SEHNR and CDR2 as FQNEAQ (reference sequence). V was cut by 5 bases and J by 0 bases, with 18 bases left in between. CDR3 sequence reads: CASSQGGTAASTDTQYF. CDR3 DNA: TGTGCCAGCAGCCAAGGAGGCACAGCGGCTAGCACAGATACGCAGTATTTT.

The chain couples TRBV7-3 to TRBJ1-6, with TRBD1 matching over 12 bases. V dropped 2 bases and J dropped 6; count of bases not matched to a gene: 2. Germline CDR1 is SGHTA and CDR2 is FQGTGA. The CDR3 runs 16 residues. The CDR3 sequence is CASSLAGQGANSPLHF. Written as DNA, the CDR3 is TGTGCCAGCAGCTTAGCGGGACAGGGGGCTAATTCACCCCTCCACTTT.

The chain combines TRBV12-3 or TRBV12-4 with TRBJ1-2; perhaps TRBD1 as D (6 bases). V was pared by 5 bases and J by 2 bases, with 9 bases between. The CDR3 contains 13 residues. CDR3 residues: CASSATGNYGYTF. The CDR3 region has the DNA TGTGCCAGCAGTGCCACAGGGAACTATGGCTACACCTTC.

This CDR3 reads CASSKDINVETQYF. CDR3 bases: TGTGCCAGCAGCAAAGACATTAACGTTGAGACCCAGTACTTC. This chain links TRBV7-9 with TRBJ2-5; D is ambiguous. Trimming stripped 5 bases from V and 5 bases from J, with 15 bases between. CDR1 is SEHNR, CDR2 FQNEAQ, per germline (reference sequence). This CDR3 contains 14 residues.

The CDR3 reads CAWRLQGDFYEQYF. For the CDR3, the DNA is TGTGCCTGGAGGCTACAGGGTGACTTCTACGAGCAGTACTTC. The rearrangement links TRBV30 to TRBJ2-7; D possibly corresponds to TRBD1 (6 bases). V lost 3 bases, J lost 3 bases, and 15 bases lay in between. The CDR3 totals 14 residues. Germline CDR1 reads GTSNPN; CDR2 reads SVGIG (reference sequence).

V and J are TRBV6-2 or TRBV6-3 and TRBJ2-7, with a tentative D call TRBD1 (6 bases). The V and J ends lost 5 bases and 2 bases respectively, with 13 bases between them. CDR1 MNHEY and CDR2 SVGEGT come from the germline V gene. CDR3 length equals 14 residues. In nucleotides, the CDR3 is TGTGCCAGCAGTGCAACAGGGTTCACCTACGAGCAGTACTTC. Protein product: CASSATGFTYEQYF.

The chain is built from TRBV6-1 and TRBJ1-1; 8 bases fit TRBD1. Per germline, CDR1 MNHNS and CDR2 SASEGT. This CDR3 comprises 15 residues. J was trimmed by 3 bases and V by 2 bases; bases with no gene match: 5. The CDR3 nucleotides read TGTGCCAGCAGTGAACGATGGACAGGGTACACTGAAGCTTTCTTT. It translates to CASSERWTGYTEAFF.

The rearrangement joins TRBV10-3 to TRBJ1-1; tentatively, D is TRBD1 (5 bases). This CDR3 contains 13 residues. The V gene's germline CDR1 is ENHRY and CDR2 SYGVKD. V lost 6 bases, J lost 3 bases, and 11 bases lay in between. DNA of the CDR3: TGTGCCATCAGGAGGACGGGGGACACTGAAGCTTTCTTT. This codes for CAIRRTGDTEAFF.

This chain connects TRBV3-1 (or the pseudogene TRBV3-2) to TRBJ2-1; 7 nucleotides line up with TRBD2. The germline gives CDR1 LGHDT, CDR2 YNNKEL (reference sequence). There are 19 residues in the CDR3. V dropped 3 bases and J dropped 0; count of bases not matched to a gene: 14. The CDR3 sequence: CASSQDGVGLTDSYNEQFF. CDR3 coding DNA: TGTGCCAGCAGCCAGGATGGGGTGGGACTAACCGACTCCTACAATGAGCAGTTCTTC.

The table lists this clone with a count of one. The V and J genes are TRBV4-2 and TRBJ1-3; 7 bases are shared with TRBD1. Trimming took 0 bases from V and 5 from J; bases not matched to a gene: 19. Germline V gene sequence: CDR1 LGHNA, CDR2 YNFKEQ. There are 20 residues in the CDR3. This chain's CDR3 is CASSQEGLRTTGAPRNTIYF. The CDR3 DNA reads TGTGCCAGCAGCCAAGAAGGCCTGAGAACTACAGGGGCCCCCAGAAACACCATATATTTT.

The V gene is TRBV4-1, the J gene TRBJ2-7, with 10 bases aligning to TRBD2. V shed 0 bases and J 6 bases; nucleotides not matched to a gene: 5. The CDR3 covers 15 residues. Per the germline V gene, CDR1 is MGHRA and CDR2 is YSYEKL. For the CDR3, the DNA is TGCGCCAGCAGCCAAGAAAGGCTAGCGGGAGTCGAGCAGTACTTC. Amino acids: CASSQERLAGVEQYF.

CDR3 region: CASSQVGHEETQYF. The CDR3 DNA is TGCGCCAGCAGCCAAGTTGGCCACGAAGAGACCCAGTACTTC. The chain uses TRBV4-1 and TRBJ2-5; no definite D call. The CDR3 length is 14 residues. V lost 1 base and J lost 3, with 9 bases in between. The germline V gene has CDR1 MGHRA and CDR2 YSYEKL.

The chain combines TRBV12-5 with TRBJ1-6; D remains unclear. The CDR3 consists of 16 residues. Per the germline V gene, CDR1 is LGHNT and CDR2 is FRNRAP. Deletions cut 1 base from V and 3 bases from J, with 10 bases between. The chain's CDR3 is CASGLDRLNYNSPLHF. In DNA, the CDR3 is TGTGCTAGTGGTTTGGATCGACTCAACTATAATTCACCCCTCCACTTT.

CDR3 sequence: CASSPPWTEYNEQFF. CDR3 bases: TGTGCCAGCAGCCCCCCCTGGACGGAGTACAATGAGCAGTTCTTC. V gene TRBV14 combines with J gene TRBJ2-1; D is uncertain. CDR1 is SGHDN and CDR2 is FVKESK in the germline V gene. The CDR3 consists of 15 residues. V shed 4 bases and J shed 4 bases, with 14 bases lying between them.

The chain is built from TRBV15 and TRBJ2-5; TRBD2 matches at 9 bases. The CDR3 contains 17 residues. The V gene's germline CDR1 is LNHNV and CDR2 YYDKDF (reference sequence). J gave up 2 bases and V 0 bases, and 7 bases lay outside the gene matches. The CDR3 bases are TGTGCCACCAGCAGAGAACCCTTTGCGGGGGGGCAAGAGACCCAGTACTTC. Residues: CATSREPFAGGQETQYF.

The rearrangement links TRBV7-9 to TRBJ1-1; D perhaps matches TRBD1 (5 bases). Germline values: CDR1 SEHNR, CDR2 FQNEAQ (reference sequence). Trimming pared 8 bases from V and 5 bases from J, leaving 15 bases between. The CDR3 contains 13 residues. CDR3 loop: CASSETDETEAFF. For the CDR3, the DNA is TGTGCCAGCTCCGAGACAGATGAAACTGAAGCTTTCTTT.

This sequence joins TRBV6-5 and TRBJ2-7; TRBD2 agrees at 8 bases. The CDR3 contains 14 residues. V trimming: 6 bases; J trimming: 4 bases; junction bases outside the gene matches: 8. The germline CDR1 and CDR2 sequences are MNHEY and SVGAGI. The CDR3 loop is CASSSGSPLYEQYF. The CDR3 coding sequence is TGTGCCAGCAGCAGCGGGAGTCCCCTTTACGAGCAGTACTTC.

This sequence joins TRBV5-1 and TRBJ2-1; 9 bases are shared with TRBD2. Trimming at V came to 1 base and at J to 5 bases, leaving 4 bases not matched to a gene. CDR1 and CDR2 (germline): SGHRS, YFSETQ. The CDR3 consists of 15 residues. DNA of the CDR3: TGCGCCAGCAGCTTGTCGGTAGCGGGAGACAATGAGCAGTTCTTC. Translated, it gives CASSLSVAGDNEQFF.

The count of this clone is one. The gene calls are TRBV5-1 and TRBJ2-1, with D maybe TRBD2 (5 bases). Germline assignment: CDR1 SGHRS and CDR2 YFSETQ. V dropped 2 bases and J dropped 2 bases, with 11 bases sitting between them. The CDR3 is 15 residues long. CDR3 bases: TGCGCCAGCAGCTTTGAGGGCCCCCCCTACAATGAGCAGTTCTTC. Protein: CASSFEGPPYNEQFF.

The rearrangement joins TRBV10-3 to TRBJ2-3, with 9 bases that match TRBD1. V lost 8 bases and J lost 2; bases outside the gene matches: 5. This CDR3 is 14 amino acids long. Germline V lookup: CDR1 ENHRY, CDR2 SYGVKD. CDR3 protein: CAIGRDRDTDTQYF. CDR3 DNA sequence: TGTGCCATCGGGAGGGACAGGGACACAGATACGCAGTATTTT.

This clone has just a few counts. The rearrangement joins TRBV11-1 to TRBJ2-7; TRBD1 or TRBD2 may be the D gene (5 bases each). Germline V gene lookup returns CDR1 SGHAT and CDR2 FQDESV (reference sequence). The V end lost 5 bases, the J end lost 9 bases, and 20 bases lay between the germline ends. The CDR3 loop spans 14 amino acids. The CDR3 is CASSIRDHPPRQYF. The CDR3 DNA sequence: TGTGCCAGCAGCATCCGGGACCACCCACCTAGGCAGTACTTC.